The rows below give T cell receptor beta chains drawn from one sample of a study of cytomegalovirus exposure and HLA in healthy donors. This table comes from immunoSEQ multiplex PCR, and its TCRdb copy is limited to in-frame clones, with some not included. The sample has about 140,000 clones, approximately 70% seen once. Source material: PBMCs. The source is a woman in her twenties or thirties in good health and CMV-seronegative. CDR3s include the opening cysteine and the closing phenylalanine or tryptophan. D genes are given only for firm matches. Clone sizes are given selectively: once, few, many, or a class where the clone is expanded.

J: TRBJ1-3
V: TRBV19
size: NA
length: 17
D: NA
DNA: TGTGCCAGTACGAGGAGGGACGGCTCCAGCTCTGGAAACACCATATATTTT
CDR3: CASTRRDGSSSGNTIYF

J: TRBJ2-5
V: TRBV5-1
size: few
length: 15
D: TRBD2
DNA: TGCGCCAGCAGCTTGGGTCCAGCGGGGGAAGAGACCCAGTACTTC
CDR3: CASSLGPAGEETQYF

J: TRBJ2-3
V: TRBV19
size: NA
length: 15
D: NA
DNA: TGTGCCAGTACCCCCCGGTTCGTGGGCACAGATACGCAGTATTTT
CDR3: CASTPRFVGTDTQYF

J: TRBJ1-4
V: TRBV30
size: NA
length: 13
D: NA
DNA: TGTGCCTGGAGTGTACACGGGGATGAAAAACTGTTTTTT
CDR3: CAWSVHGDEKLFF

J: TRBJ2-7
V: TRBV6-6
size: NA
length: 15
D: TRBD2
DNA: TGTGCCAGCAGTTTCGAAGCGGGAGGGCCCTACGAGCAGTACTTC
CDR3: CASSFEAGGPYEQYF

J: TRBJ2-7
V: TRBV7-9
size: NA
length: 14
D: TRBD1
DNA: TGTGCCAGCGCATCCCGGACAGGGACCTACGAGCAGTACTTC
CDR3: CASASRTGTYEQYF

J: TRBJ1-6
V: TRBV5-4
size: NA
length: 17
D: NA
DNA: TGTGCCAGCAGCTTGGTGGCAGGGGCTAGCTATAATTCACCCCTCCACTTT
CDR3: CASSLVAGASYNSPLHF

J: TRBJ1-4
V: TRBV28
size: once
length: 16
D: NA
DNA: TGTGCCAGCAGGACCTGGACGGTGCCTGGGGGGGAAAAACTGTTTTTT
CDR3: CASRTWTVPGGEKLFF

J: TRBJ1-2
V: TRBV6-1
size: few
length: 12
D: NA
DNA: TGTGCCAGCAGCGCGGACAGTCTCGGGCTTTATTTC
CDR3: CASSADSLGLYF

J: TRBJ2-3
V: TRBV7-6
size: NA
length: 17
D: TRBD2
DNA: TGTGCCAGCAGCCTGGGACTAGCGGGCTCTAGCACAGATACGCAGTATTTT
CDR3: CASSLGLAGSSTDTQYF

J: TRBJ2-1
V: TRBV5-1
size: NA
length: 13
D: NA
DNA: TGCGCCAGCAGCTCGTTAGCCGGGGGTGAGCAGTTCTTC
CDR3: CASSSLAGGEQFF

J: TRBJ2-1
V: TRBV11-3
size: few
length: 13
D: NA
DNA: TGTGCCAGCAGCTTATCGGGTGGGGCTGAGCAGTTCTTC
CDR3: CASSLSGGAEQFF

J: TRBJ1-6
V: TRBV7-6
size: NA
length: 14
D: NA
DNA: TGTGCCAGCAGCCGGGACAATCGAAATTCACCCCTCCACTTT
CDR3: CASSRDNRNSPLHF

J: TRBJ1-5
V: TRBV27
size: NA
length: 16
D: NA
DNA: TGTGCCAGCAGTCCCGTCCGGGGAGAACTAGCTCAGCCCCAGCATTTT
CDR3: CASSPVRGELAQPQHF

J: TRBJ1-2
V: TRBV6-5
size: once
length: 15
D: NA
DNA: TGTGCCAGCAGTCAAGAGAAGGGGTACCTTTCTGGCTACACCTTC
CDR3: CASSQEKGYLSGYTF

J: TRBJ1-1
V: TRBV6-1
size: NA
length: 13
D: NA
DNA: TGTGCCAGCAGTACACAGGGGAACACTGAAGCTTTCTTT
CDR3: CASSTQGNTEAFF

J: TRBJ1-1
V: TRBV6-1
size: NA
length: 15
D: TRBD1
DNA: TGTGCCAGCAGGATCGACAGGGGGCTGAACACTGAAGCTTTCTTT
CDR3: CASRIDRGLNTEAFF

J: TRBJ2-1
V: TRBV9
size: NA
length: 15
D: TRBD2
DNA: TGTGCCAGCAGCGTAGATAGCGGGAGTAGCTATGAGCAGTTCTTC
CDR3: CASSVDSGSSYEQFF

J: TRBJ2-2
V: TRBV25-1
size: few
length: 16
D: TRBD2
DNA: TGTGCCAGCAGCAAGCGGGGGGCGCTGAACACCGGGGAGCTGTTTTTT
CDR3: CASSKRGALNTGELFF

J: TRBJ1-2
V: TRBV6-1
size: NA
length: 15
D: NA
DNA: TGTGCCAGCAGTGAAGCGCACAGGGAGTTATATGGCTACACCTTC
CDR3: CASSEAHRELYGYTF

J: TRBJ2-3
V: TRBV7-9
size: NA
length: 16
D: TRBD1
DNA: TGTGCCAGCAGCTTAGCGCAGGGGGCAGGCACAGATACGCAGTATTTT
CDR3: CASSLAQGAGTDTQYF

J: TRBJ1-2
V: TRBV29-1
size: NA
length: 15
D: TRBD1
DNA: TGCAGCGTTGAAATTGGCGGCAGGGGGCTACTTGGCTACACCTTC
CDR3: CSVEIGGRGLLGYTF

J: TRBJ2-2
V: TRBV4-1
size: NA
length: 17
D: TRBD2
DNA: TGCGCCAGCAGCCAAGGGACTAGCGGGGTATACACCGGGGAGCTGTTTTTT
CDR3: CASSQGTSGVYTGELFF

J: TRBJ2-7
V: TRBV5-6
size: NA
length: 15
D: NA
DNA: TGTGCCAGCAGCTTGGCCCCAGCGGCGGCGGGCGAGCAGTACTTC
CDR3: CASSLAPAAAGEQYF